This T cell receptor (beta chain) comes out of a study of Graves' ophthalmopathy and Graves' hyperthyroidism. Amplification targeted the TCR beta CDR3 regions, with RNA transcripts as the source material. Second-round multiplex PCR followed a first-round RT-PCR using HTBI primers. TCRdb used MiXCR to reprocess the multiplex PCR reads, holding one entry per CDR3 protein. The sample lists about 700,000 distinct CDR3 sequences, under 50% occurring once. Looked up from germline, CDR1 is MNHEY and CDR2 is SVGAGI. The CDR3 extends over 18 amino acids. Trimming at V came to 0 bases and at J to 1 base, leaving 6 bases not matched to a gene. Only a few counts were recorded for this clonotype.

This chain joins TRBV6-5 and TRBJ2-2, with TRBD1 matching over 9 bases. Sequences were obtained from peripheral blood. This clonotype was sampled from an adult man with Graves' ophthalmopathy. The CDR3 DNA follows: TGTGCCAGCAGTTACTCGCGGGACAGGGCTGGGAACACCGGGGAGCTGTTTTTT. Amino acids: CASSYSRDRAGNTGELFF.